The 22 T cell receptor beta chains reported below all come from one sample, sequenced in a study of blood T cell repertoires in COVID-19. Clones were sequenced by immunoSEQ multiplex PCR, and TCRdb holds only the in-frame ones, with some missing. The sample records fewer than 80,000 clones, 90% being singletons. Sequenced material: peripheral blood. These receptors were collected from a man in his forties or fifties with acute or convalescent COVID-19.

The chain couples TRBV5-8 to TRBJ1-6, with 7 bases matching TRBD1. CDR3 length: 16 residues. Germline CDR1 is SGHTS and CDR2 is YDEGEE. V lost 3 bases to trimming and J lost 8 bases; unmatched junction nucleotides: 11. The CDR3, as DNA: TGTGCCAGCAGCTCTCCTCCCTGGACAGGCTATTCACCCCTCCACTTT. This sequence encodes CASSSPPWTGYSPLHF.

The chain employs TRBV5-1 and TRBJ2-3, with TRBD2 matching over 8 bases. The CDR3 loop spans 16 amino acids. CDR1 SGHRS and CDR2 YFSETQ come from the germline V gene. V lost 2 bases and J lost 0; bases outside the gene matches: 5. The CDR3 loop is CASSFSGVPSTDTQYF. CDR3 in DNA: TGCGCCAGCAGCTTTAGCGGGGTCCCTAGCACAGATACGCAGTATTTT.

The chain combines TRBV6-5 with TRBJ2-7; D perhaps matches TRBD1 (6 bases). CDR3 size: 15 residues. V shed 2 bases and J shed 0 bases, with 11 bases lying between them. From germline, CDR1 is MNHEY and CDR2 SVGAGI. CDR3 region: CASSYRGGSSYEQYF. Written as DNA, the CDR3 is TGTGCCAGCAGTTACCGAGGGGGAAGCTCCTACGAGCAGTACTTC.

The chain has TRBV6-1 and TRBJ2-4; 9 bases are a match to TRBD2. Germline CDR1 and CDR2: MNHNS and SASEGT. The ends lost 1 base at V and 8 bases at J; junction bases unmatched: 6. The CDR3 is 15 residues long. CDR3 sequence (DNA): TGTGCCAGCAGTGAAGATAAAGCGGGAGGTGACATTCAGTACTTC. It specifies CASSEDKAGGDIQYF.

V is TRBV2 and J is TRBJ2-3; 10 bases map to TRBD1. Germline V gene data show CDR1 as SNHLY and CDR2 as FYNNEI. CDR3 size: 16 residues. With V trimmed by 4 bases and J by 3 bases, 7 bases remained unmatched. The CDR3 loop is CASSVSTGQGTDTQYF. The CDR3 DNA reads TGTGCCAGCAGTGTCTCAACGGGACAGGGGACAGATACGCAGTATTTT.

The J gene is TRBJ2-1, the V gene TRBV12-3 or TRBV12-4; D is perhaps TRBD1 (5 bases). The V and J ends lost 5 bases and 15 bases respectively, with 17 bases between them. The CDR3 covers 12 residues. Written as DNA, the CDR3 is TGTGCCAGCAGTCCTACCCCAGGGAAGGCGTTCTTC. The encoded protein is CASSPTPGKAFF.

The CDR3 protein is CASSSTGANTEAFF. DNA for the CDR3: TGTGCCAGCAGCTCGACAGGGGCGAACACTGAAGCTTTCTTT. The V and J genes are TRBV11-3 and TRBJ1-1; 8 positions agree with TRBD1. Looked up from germline, CDR1 is SGHNT and CDR2 is YENEEA. This CDR3 has 14 amino acids. V dropped 4 bases and J dropped 1; count of bases not matched to a gene: 2.

The gene calls are TRBV6-5 and TRBJ1-5; D remains ambiguous. Germline CDR1 and CDR2: MNHEY and SVGAGI. CDR3 size: 13 residues. The ends were cut back, 4 bases at V and 1 base at J, with 5 bases in the middle. DNA of the CDR3: TGTGCCAGCAGTTTGCAGAGCAATCAGCCCCAGCATTTT. Protein sequence: CASSLQSNQPQHF.

A word on this clone: One end of the junction varies from germline; a read error may be responsible. The chain employs TRBV4-3 and TRBJ2-3; D is possibly TRBD2 (5 bases). This CDR3 has 14 amino acids. Germline CDR1 is LGHNA and CDR2 is YSLEER. In nucleotides, the CDR3 is TGCGCCAGCAGCCGGAGCGGATTTACAGATACGCGGTATTTT. Translated, it gives CASSRSGFTDTRYF.

The chain uses TRBV25-1 and TRBJ1-4; weak D call: TRBD1 (6 bases). Germline-derived CDR1 and CDR2 are MGHDK and SYGVNS. V lost 3 bases, J lost 0 bases, and 14 bases lay in between. The CDR3 sequence is 17 residues long. Here the CDR3 DNA reads TGTGCCAGCAGTGAGGGGGGGGCACATACAACTAATGAAAAACTGTTTTTT. Protein product: CASSEGGAHTTNEKLFF.

In its sample, this clone was seen a few times. V gene TRBV6-5 combines with J gene TRBJ2-1; 11 bases are a match to TRBD2. V was clipped by 5 bases and J by 4 bases; unmatched bases: 4. The CDR3 is made up of 15 amino acids. The germline CDR1 and CDR2 sequences are MNHEY and SVGAGI. CDR3 nucleotide sequence: TGTGCCAGCAGTCCCCGGACTAGCGGGTACAATGAGCAGTTCTTC. Its translation: CASSPRTSGYNEQFF.

DNA of the CDR3: TGTGCCATCAGTGAGTTGGCGGGCGGGTACACAGATACGCAGTATTTT. Protein: CAISELAGGYTDTQYF. The genes are TRBV10-3 and TRBJ2-3; perhaps TRBD2 as D (5 bases). Germline V lookup: CDR1 ENHRY, CDR2 SYGVKD. The CDR3 spans 16 residues. The V and J ends lost 1 base and 2 bases respectively, with 13 bases between them.

V usage is TRBV11-3 and J usage is TRBJ1-2; D may be TRBD1 (6 bases). V lost 11 bases, J lost 3 bases, and 22 bases lay in between. The germline V gene encodes CDR1 SGHNT and CDR2 YENEEA. The CDR3 runs 15 residues. CDR3 DNA: TGTGCCGACCCCACCCAAGGGGGAAGAGACTATGGCTACACCTTC. Its protein product is CADPTQGGRDYGYTF.

A single count supports this clone. The chain links TRBV27 to TRBJ1-2; D uncertain. The CDR3 length is 13 residues. V lost 3 bases, J lost 4 bases, and 9 bases lay in between. Per the germline V gene, CDR1 is MNHEY and CDR2 is SMNVEV (reference sequence). The CDR3 DNA reads TGTGCCAGCAGTTTTTCGGGGTTCTATGGCTACACCTTC. It specifies CASSFSGFYGYTF.

This chain connects TRBV12-5 to TRBJ2-1; 7 bases are shared with TRBD1. The CDR3 totals 18 residues. CDR1 LGHNT and CDR2 FRNRAP come from the germline V gene. Trimming removed 1 base from V and 3 bases from J; junction bases left unmatched: 12. The CDR3 here is CASGLAQTGLPVYNEQFF. CDR3 coding DNA: TGTGCTAGTGGTTTGGCCCAGACAGGGCTACCGGTCTACAATGAGCAGTTCTTC.

The J gene is TRBJ2-1, the V gene TRBV7-9; TRBD2 matches at 11 bases. V shed 6 bases, J shed 4 bases, and the junction held 5 bases outside the gene matches. The germline CDR1 and CDR2 sequences are SEHNR and FQNEAQ (reference sequence). CDR3 size: 15 residues. CDR3 coding DNA: TGTGCCAGCAGTCCCGGGACTAGCGGATACAATGAGCAGTTCTTC. Protein product: CASSPGTSGYNEQFF. Filled out from reference TRBV7-9 and TRBJ2-1, the complete variable domain reads DTGVSQNPRHKITKRGQNVTFRCDPISEHNRLYWYRQTLGQGPEFLTYFQNEAQLEKSRLLSDRFSAERPKGSFSTLEIQRTEQGDSAMYLCASSPGTSGYNEQFFGPGTRLTVL.

The rearrangement joins TRBV5-4 to TRBJ2-7; 7 bases match TRBD2. Germline V gene lookup returns CDR1 SGHNT and CDR2 YYREEE (reference sequence). J was trimmed by 0 bases and V by 4 bases; bases with no gene match: 13. The CDR3 length is 17 residues. CDR3 region: CASSRGTSGVRSYEQYF. DNA for the CDR3: TGTGCCAGCAGCCGGGGAACGAGCGGGGTCCGCTCCTACGAGCAGTACTTC.

The genes are TRBV25-1 and TRBJ1-6; D ambiguous. This CDR3 has 15 residues. CDR1 and CDR2 (germline): MGHDK, SYGVNS. The V and J ends lost 7 bases and 4 bases respectively, with 14 bases between them. The CDR3 sequence is CASTMTGSYNSPLHF. The CDR3 coding sequence is TGTGCCAGCACTATGACTGGGAGTTATAATTCACCCCTCCACTTT.

The genes are TRBV7-9 and TRBJ1-5, with a possible D match to TRBD1 (6 bases). The CDR3 covers 16 residues. Trimming left V 1 base short and J 2 bases short, with 12 bases between. CDR1 is SEHNR, CDR2 FQNEAQ, per germline (reference sequence). The CDR3 DNA sequence: TGTGCCAGCAGCTTAGGGGCAGGGGAAGGCAATCAGCCCCAGCATTTT. Amino acids: CASSLGAGEGNQPQHF.

This clone was detected only once. J is TRBJ2-5 and V is TRBV6-5; TRBD2 agrees at 11 bases. This CDR3 is 14 amino acids long. CDR1 MNHEY and CDR2 SVGAGI come from the germline V gene. J was trimmed by 1 base and V by 6 bases; bases with no gene match: 1. DNA for the CDR3: TGTGCCAGCAGACTAGCGGGAGCCCAAGAGACCCAGTACTTC. Its translation: CASRLAGAQETQYF.

The rearrangement links TRBV29-1 to TRBJ1-2; D may be TRBD1 (6 bases). Germline values: CDR1 SQVTM, CDR2 ANQGSEA. This CDR3 has 10 residues. Trimming left V 7 bases short and J 8 bases short, with 11 bases between. CDR3 coding DNA: TGCAGCGGTTACAGGGACGGCTACACCTTC. It translates to CSGYRDGYTF.

V and J are TRBV19 and TRBJ1-2, with D maybe TRBD1 (5 bases). The CDR3 length is 12 residues. In germline, CDR1 is LNHDA, CDR2 SQIVND (reference sequence). V was clipped by 1 base and J by 6 bases, with 6 bases between them. The DNA for the CDR3 is TGTGCCAGTAGTATAGCCAGGGATGGCTACACCTTC. Its protein product is CASSIARDGYTF. The variable domain in full, with the rest retrieved from reference TRBV19 and TRBJ1-2, is DGGITQSPKYLFRKEGQNVTLSCEQNLNHDAMYWYRQDPGQGLRLIYYSQIVNDFQKGDIAEGYSVSREKKESFPLTVTSAQKNPTAFYLCASSIARDGYTFGSGTRLTVV.